This T cell receptor (beta chain) is drawn from a study of blood T cells in healthy people across ages. About the research overall: Template switching captured about one barcoded beta molecule per two T cells.

Whole-study findings and limits: Aged donors had fewer naive CD4+ cells and lower diversity than long-lived donors. Older individuals had lower TCR beta diversity per million T cells (the decline was roughly linear).

As regards this clonotype: Its antigen is still unknown.

Sample-barcoded 5' priming and a J-beta primer mix drove a second PCR of roughly 6 to 12 cycles. Via MiXCR, TCRdb re-called the 5' RACE reads, giving one row per CDR3 protein. Here the sample spans roughly 800,000 distinct CDR3 sequences, over 45% being singletons. This CDR3 contains 12 residues. V was shortened by 8 bases and J by 10 bases, with 16 bases between the two germline ends. CDR1 and CDR2 from the germline V gene are MNHEY and SVGAGI. The chain joins TRBV6-5 to TRBJ2-3, with D maybe TRBD2 (5 bases). Sequencing was carried out using blood. The source is a man aged 25-45 years in good health. In DNA form, the CDR3 reads TGTGCCAGCTCGACTGACGGGGTCTCGCAGTATTTT. This translates into CASSTDGVSQYF.